The 30 T cell receptor beta chains given below trace back to one sample, sequenced in a study of vaccination and CD4 T cells after COVID-19. Sequence data for DNA of cultured CD4+ T cells were generated by the Oncomine TCR Beta short-read assay. TCRdb reprocessed the PCR reads via MiXCR and lists one record per CDR3 protein. The data contain roughly 28,000 distinct CDR3 sequences, 41% of them singletons. Time point meaning: late sampling 161 to 241 days after vaccination in three convalescent patients. Treatment defined: roughly 11-day PBMC culture with coronavirus spike peptide pools or control peptides (ViraFEST assay). No antigen has been assigned to these receptors. The sample consisted of CD4+ T cells from blood, cultured in vitro, taken about 7 months after SARS-CoV-2 vaccination. The receptors here all came from a human donor who had recovered from COVID-19.

The rearrangement uses TRBV19 and TRBJ2-7; no firm D call. Germline V CDR1 and CDR2: LNHDA, SQIVND (reference sequence). The CDR3 extends over 14 amino acids. V was shortened by 6 bases and J by 2 bases, with 14 bases between the two germline ends. CDR3 sequence (DNA): TGTGCCAGTAGACCGACGGTGCAGGCCTACGAGCAGTACTTC. Translating gives CASRPTVQAYEQYF.

This clonotype appeared a few times. The rearrangement joins TRBV7-2 to TRBJ2-6; D not resolved. Trimming stripped 1 base from V and 0 bases from J, with 4 bases between. The CDR3 runs 15 residues. Germline CDR1 SGHTA, CDR2 FQGNSA. The CDR3 region has the DNA TGTGCCAGCAGCTTAGATACCTCTGGGGCCAACGTCCTGACTTTC. It encodes CASSLDTSGANVLTF. The whole variable domain, remainder taken from reference TRBV7-2 and TRBJ2-6, is GAGVSQSPSNKVTEKGKDVELRCDPISGHTALYWYRQSLGQGLEFLIYFQGNSAPDKSGLPSDRFSAERTGGSVSTLTIQRTQQEDSAVYLCASSLDTSGANVLTFGAGSRLTVL.

V usage is TRBV7-9 and J usage is TRBJ1-2; 10 bases are shared with TRBD1. The V segment lost 6 bases and the J segment 1 base; nucleotides outside the gene matches: 5. CDR1 and CDR2 from the germline V gene are SEHNR and FQNEAQ (reference sequence). The CDR3 is 15 residues long. This CDR3 reads CASRRTGGDNYGYTF. CDR3 in DNA: TGTGCCAGCAGGCGGACAGGGGGAGATAACTATGGCTACACCTTC.

This clonotype was detected a few times. The V call is TRBV20-1, the J call TRBJ2-1; TRBD2 matches 9 bases. Germline CDR1 is DFQATT and CDR2 is SNEGSKA (reference sequence). This CDR3 region has 15 residues. Germline trimming cut 3 bases from V and 10 bases from J; bases unmatched to any gene: 13. CDR3 residues: CSASGGLASRVEQFF. In DNA form, the CDR3 reads TGCAGTGCTAGCGGGGGACTAGCTTCCCGGGTAGAGCAGTTCTTC.

This clonotype was counted a few times. This chain uses TRBV29-1 with TRBJ2-7; D gene ambiguous. The germline V gene has CDR1 SQVTM and CDR2 ANQGSEA. V was shortened by 7 bases and J by 0 bases, with 19 bases between the two germline ends. CDR3 size: 15 residues. The CDR3 protein is CSAAGYDGSSYEQYF. The CDR3 DNA is TGCAGCGCTGCCGGGTATGATGGTAGCTCCTACGAGCAGTACTTC.

This chain joins TRBV7-2 and TRBJ2-7; maybe TRBD2 (6 bases). Trimming stripped 2 bases from V and 2 bases from J, with 16 bases between. The CDR3 runs 16 residues. Per germline, CDR1 SGHTA and CDR2 FQGNSA. The CDR3 nucleotides read TGTGCCAGCAGCTTAATGGGGAGGCACCCCGCCTACGAGCAGTACTTC. It specifies CASSLMGRHPAYEQYF.

V usage is TRBV20-1 and J usage is TRBJ1-1; D is ambiguous. CDR1 DFQATT and CDR2 SNEGSKA come from the germline V gene (reference sequence). V shed 0 bases and J shed 0 bases, with 14 bases lying between them. The CDR3 runs to 16 residues. CDR3 DNA: TGCAGTGCTAGAGAGGGAACGTGGGTCCTGAACACTGAAGCTTTCTTT. This translates into CSAREGTWVLNTEAFF.

V is TRBV20-1 and J is TRBJ2-7; 7 bases are shared with TRBD2. Germline V gene sequence: CDR1 DFQATT, CDR2 SNEGSKA (reference sequence). V trimming: 0 bases; J trimming: 2 bases; junction bases outside the gene matches: 4. This CDR3 spans 14 amino acids. The CDR3 DNA sequence: TGCAGTGCTAGAGATCCTGGACTAGCCTACGAGCAGTACTTC. Protein: CSARDPGLAYEQYF.

V and J are TRBV7-9 and TRBJ2-5; 9 bases line up with TRBD2. Germline CDR1 is SEHNR and CDR2 is FQNEAQ (reference sequence). The CDR3 runs to 14 residues. The J segment lost 3 bases and the V segment lost 1 base, leaving 0 bases of the junction unmatched. This CDR3 is CASSLGTSEETQYF. CDR3 DNA: TGTGCCAGCAGCTTAGGGACTAGCGAAGAGACCCAGTACTTC.

The rearrangement joins TRBV19 to TRBJ2-7; a weak D match, TRBD1 (5 bases). The ends were cut back, 2 bases at V and 2 bases at J, with 16 bases in the middle. This CDR3 spans 16 amino acids. Germline CDR1 reads LNHDA; CDR2 reads SQIVND (reference sequence). The CDR3 sequence is CASSIKGPPGPYEQYF. CDR3 sequence (DNA): TGTGCCAGTAGTATAAAGGGGCCGCCAGGTCCCTACGAGCAGTACTTC.

The chain combines TRBV20-1 with TRBJ2-5; no clear D. Germline lookup yields CDR1 DFQATT and CDR2 SNEGSKA (reference sequence). Deletions cut 7 bases from V and 1 base from J, with 10 bases between. There are 12 residues in the CDR3. CDR3 residues: CSGSQVQETQYF. CDR3 sequence (DNA): TGCAGTGGATCACAAGTCCAAGAGACCCAGTACTTC.

This clonotype has more than one count but fewer than ten. J is TRBJ1-2 and V is TRBV20-1; 7 positions agree with TRBD1. Trimming took 3 bases from V and 0 from J; bases not matched to a gene: 4. This CDR3 comprises 14 residues. The germline CDR1 and CDR2 sequences are DFQATT and SNEGSKA (reference sequence). As DNA, the CDR3 is TGCAGTGCTAGGAGGACAGGTGCTAACTATGGCTACACCTTC. As protein: CSARRTGANYGYTF.

This clonotype was recorded a few times. This rearrangement joins TRBV7-9 to TRBJ2-7, with 15 bases lining up with TRBD2. The CDR3 spans 19 residues. The V and J ends lost 3 bases and 2 bases, in that order; junction bases with no gene match: 11. Germline V gives CDR1 SEHNR, CDR2 FQNEAQ (reference sequence). CDR3 sequence: CASSLETGTSGRNPYEQYF. The CDR3 bases are TGTGCCAGCAGCTTGGAAACCGGGACTAGCGGGAGGAATCCCTACGAGCAGTACTTC.

The V and J genes are TRBV2 and TRBJ1-6; D may be TRBD1 (6 bases). Germline CDR1 and CDR2: SNHLY and FYNNEI. The CDR3 is 13 amino acids. V gave up 8 bases and J gave up 10 bases, with 15 bases separating them. The CDR3 loop is CASGGAGNSPLHF. In DNA form, the CDR3 reads TGTGCCAGCGGGGGGGCAGGGAACTCACCCCTCCACTTT.

In its sample, this clonotype was seen a few times. The chain links TRBV6-4 to TRBJ1-5; D perhaps matches TRBD1 (6 bases). The germline V gene has CDR1 MRHNA and CDR2 SNTAGT. This CDR3 is 15 amino acids long. The V end lost 6 bases, the J end lost 3 bases, and 15 bases lay between the germline ends. The CDR3 protein is CASSGGRGDNQPQHF. The CDR3, as DNA: TGTGCCAGCAGCGGCGGCAGGGGAGACAATCAGCCCCAGCATTTT.

This clonotype was found a few times. This chain's CDR3 is CASSESGSPARYF. In DNA, the CDR3 is TGCGCCAGCAGTGAGTCGGGCAGCCCAGCTCGGTACTTC. The rearrangement links TRBV10-1 to TRBJ2-5, with unresolved D. CDR1 is WNHNN, CDR2 SYGVQD, per germline (reference sequence). The CDR3 consists of 13 residues. Deletions cut 0 bases from V and 13 bases from J, with 15 bases between.

The gene calls are TRBV5-1 and TRBJ2-5; D remains ambiguous. CDR3 length: 13 amino acids. Looked up from germline, CDR1 is SGHRS and CDR2 is YFSETQ. V lost 1 base, J lost 2 bases, and 6 bases lay in between. The CDR3 nucleotides read TGCGCCAGCAGCTTGTCCGGGCAAGAGACCCAGTACTTC. Its translation: CASSLSGQETQYF.

The rearrangement uses TRBV28 and TRBJ2-1, with 7 bases aligning to TRBD2. The CDR3 is made up of 15 amino acids. The V and J ends lost 7 bases and 0 bases, in that order; junction bases with no gene match: 6. CDR1 and CDR2 (germline): MDHEN, SYDVKM. CDR3 sequence: CASTDGGSSYNEQFF. CDR3 DNA sequence: TGTGCCAGCACCGACGGCGGGAGCTCCTACAATGAGCAGTTCTTC.

This clonotype was counted a few times. V is TRBV21-1 and J is TRBJ2-7. TRBV21-1 is a known pseudogene. CDR3 length equals 14 residues. As DNA, the CDR3 is TGTGCCAGCAGCGGAAAACAGAGCTCCTACGAGCAGTACTTC. Translated: CASSGKQSSYEQYF.

The rearrangement links TRBV29-1 to TRBJ2-1; D not resolved. Trimming left V 5 bases short and J 0 bases short, with 8 bases between. The CDR3 spans 13 residues. Germline V gene data show CDR1 as SQVTM and CDR2 as ANQGSEA. In DNA form, the CDR3 reads TGCAGCGTTAGGACGGACTCCTACAATGAGCAGTTCTTC. Amino acid sequence: CSVRTDSYNEQFF.

The rearrangement joins TRBV7-2 to TRBJ2-1; D is ambiguous. The CDR3 consists of 15 residues. Trimming removed 1 base at V and 0 bases at J, with 7 bases between. Looked up from germline, CDR1 is SGHTA and CDR2 is FQGNSA. The CDR3 DNA reads as TGTGCCAGCAGCTTAGATCGTAACTCCTACAATGAGCAGTTCTTC. Translation gives CASSLDRNSYNEQFF. Full variable domain (missing parts from reference TRBV7-2 and TRBJ2-1): GAGVSQSPSNKVTEKGKDVELRCDPISGHTALYWYRQSLGQGLEFLIYFQGNSAPDKSGLPSDRFSAERTGGSVSTLTIQRTQQEDSAVYLCASSLDRNSYNEQFFGPGTRLTVL.

The genes are TRBV20-1 and TRBJ2-5, with 8 positions matching TRBD1. The trim removed 1 base at V and 7 bases at J, leaving 11 bases unmatched. Per germline, CDR1 DFQATT and CDR2 SNEGSKA (reference sequence). The CDR3 is made up of 15 amino acids. The CDR3 here is CSARGLSRGQGTQYF. The CDR3 DNA sequence: TGCAGTGCTAGAGGGCTAAGCAGGGGGCAGGGGACCCAGTACTTC.

The chain carries TRBV6-2 or TRBV6-3 and TRBJ2-6, with TRBD2 as a possible D gene (6 bases). Germline CDR1 MNHEY, CDR2 SVGEGT. The CDR3 is 16 amino acids. Trimming removed 2 bases from V and 0 bases from J, with 8 bases in between. CDR3 coding DNA: TGTGCCAGCAGTTACCTCGGGAGCTCTGGGGCCAACGTCCTGACTTTC. It yields the protein CASSYLGSSGANVLTF.

The chain uses TRBV20-1 and TRBJ1-5, with 10 bases lining up with TRBD1. The CDR3 is 13 residues long. Trimming cost V 6 bases and J 7 bases; bases outside gene matches: 6. Germline lookup yields CDR1 DFQATT and CDR2 SNEGSKA (reference sequence). CDR3 sequence (DNA): TGCAGTGCCGGCGGACAGGGGGACCAGCCCCAGCATTTT. It is translated as CSAGGQGDQPQHF.

This chain connects TRBV6-1 to TRBJ1-5; D is undetermined. Germline V gene data show CDR1 as MNHNS and CDR2 as SASEGT. The germline V and J ends were trimmed by 4 bases and 3 bases, with 10 bases remaining between them. The CDR3 contains 14 residues. Written as DNA, the CDR3 is TGTGCCAGCAGTGGGGGAGGATACAATCAGCCCCAGCATTTT. As protein: CASSGGGYNQPQHF.

The CDR3 loop reads CASSPYSSGGSDTQYF. DNA for the CDR3: TGTGCCAGCTCACCATATTCTAGCGGGGGTTCCGATACGCAGTATTTT. The chain couples TRBV18 to TRBJ2-3, with 10 bases lining up with TRBD2. This CDR3 is 16 amino acids long. After removal of 2 bases from V and 6 bases from J, the junction contained 8 bases not matched to a gene. Per the germline V gene, CDR1 is KGHSH and CDR2 is LQKENI.

The chain links TRBV20-1 to TRBJ2-5; 11 positions match TRBD2. V dropped 6 bases and J dropped 0; count of bases not matched to a gene: 6. The germline gives CDR1 DFQATT, CDR2 SNEGSKA (reference sequence). The CDR3 spans 15 residues. Written as DNA, the CDR3 is TGCAGTGCACCCAGACTAGCGGGGTACCAAGAGACCCAGTACTTC. This translates into CSAPRLAGYQETQYF.

The chain employs TRBV20-1 and TRBJ2-3, with a possible D match to TRBD2 (5 bases). Germline CDR1 is DFQATT and CDR2 is SNEGSKA (reference sequence). The CDR3 length is 15 residues. V was shortened by 0 bases and J by 2 bases, with 12 bases between the two germline ends. CDR3 coding DNA: TGCAGTGCTAGAGATTTGGACTGGCCCACAGATACGCAGTATTTT. It encodes CSARDLDWPTDTQYF.

Only a few counts were recorded for this clonotype. V gene TRBV25-1 combines with J gene TRBJ1-5, with D uncertain. Between the trimmed V and J ends, which lost 1 base and 7 bases, there was a span of 8 bases. This CDR3 is built from 13 residues. CDR1 is MGHDK, CDR2 SYGVNS, per germline. Written as DNA, the CDR3 is TGTGCCAGCAGTGAATCCCCCCAACAGCCCCAGCATTTT. Translation gives CASSESPQQPQHF.

V gene TRBV20-1 combines with J gene TRBJ1-6, with TRBD1 identical over 8 bases. Germline values: CDR1 DFQATT, CDR2 SNEGSKA (reference sequence). The CDR3 length is 14 residues. The V segment lost 5 bases and the J segment 7 bases; nucleotides outside the gene matches: 7. The DNA of the CDR3 is TGCAGTGCTCCCAGACAGGGGCAGAATTCACCCCTCCACTTT. Its translation is CSAPRQGQNSPLHF.